A single sample is the source of the 14 T cell receptor beta chains below, sequenced in a study of cytomegalovirus exposure and HLA in healthy donors. PCR used 60 Vbeta primers and 13 Jbeta primers. Some clones are missing from TCRdb's copy, which holds only in-frame ones; the method was immunoSEQ multiplex PCR. The sample lists 150,000 to 200,000 clones, about four fifths occurring once. Sequencing used PBMCs. All receptors come from a woman in her 30s in good health and CMV-seropositive.

This chain connects TRBV7-9 to TRBJ1-1, with TRBD1 identical over 7 bases. With V trimmed by 3 bases and J by 5 bases, 9 bases remained unmatched. The CDR3 is made up of 15 amino acids. CDR1 SEHNR and CDR2 FQNEAQ come from the germline V gene (reference sequence). Here the CDR3 reads CASSLSRQGGTEAFF. The CDR3 nucleotides read TGTGCCAGCAGCTTGAGCCGACAGGGCGGTACTGAAGCTTTCTTT.

The chain couples TRBV7-9 to TRBJ1-5; TRBD1 is a possible D gene (6 bases). Trimming left V 5 bases short and J 6 bases short, with 8 bases between. CDR1 and CDR2 (germline): SEHNR, FQNEAQ (reference sequence). This CDR3 has 12 amino acids. CDR3 coding DNA: TGTGCCAGCAGCGAAGGGGGTCAGCCCCAGCATTTT. It encodes CASSEGGQPQHF.

This clone was seen a few times. The chain recombines TRBV6-4 with TRBJ2-2; 11 nucleotides align to TRBD2. V shed 4 bases and J 5 bases; nucleotides not matched to a gene: 0. The CDR3 runs to 14 residues. Germline V gene sequence: CDR1 MRHNA, CDR2 SNTAGT. The CDR3 DNA reads TGTGCCAGCAGTGGGACTAGCGGGACCGGGGAGCTGTTTTTT. The encoded protein is CASSGTSGTGELFF.

The rearrangement links TRBV6-5 to TRBJ2-3; tentatively, D is TRBD1 (5 bases). This CDR3 has 12 residues. Germline V gives CDR1 MNHEY, CDR2 SVGAGI. Trimming cost V 4 bases and J 9 bases, with 11 bases left between them. CDR3 region: CASSLDTRTQYF. The CDR3 DNA follows: TGTGCCAGCAGTTTGGACACTCGGACGCAGTATTTT.

The rearrangement joins TRBV4-2 to TRBJ2-1, with a weak D call TRBD2 (5 bases). The length of the CDR3 is 15 residues. Germline loops: CDR1 LGHNA, CDR2 YNFKEQ. Trimming pared 1 base from V and 4 bases from J, leaving 11 bases between. The CDR3 region is CASSQGLLTYNEQFF. Written as DNA, the CDR3 is TGTGCCAGCAGCCAAGGACTACTCACATACAATGAGCAGTTCTTC.

This clone appeared a single time. The chain links TRBV6-5 to TRBJ2-1; perhaps TRBD2 as D (5 bases). The length of the CDR3 is 14 residues. Trimming took off 0 bases at V and 5 bases at J, with 8 bases between the two ends. The germline V gene encodes CDR1 MNHEY and CDR2 SVGAGI. The CDR3 bases are TGTGCCAGCAGTTACTCGGGAGTCGACAATGAGCAGTTCTTC. Amino acids: CASSYSGVDNEQFF.

This rearrangement joins TRBV29-1 to TRBJ2-7; 8 nucleotides line up with TRBD1. The CDR3 runs 13 residues. Germline V lookup: CDR1 SQVTM, CDR2 ANQGSEA. Germline trimming cut 7 bases from V and 5 bases from J; bases unmatched to any gene: 10. DNA of the CDR3: TGCAGCGCATCCCGGACAGGGTCCCACGAGCAGTACTTC. Protein: CSASRTGSHEQYF.

The V call is TRBV19, the J call TRBJ1-5, with 7 bases matching TRBD1. The trim removed 6 bases at V and 0 bases at J, leaving 5 bases unmatched. Germline CDR1 and CDR2: LNHDA and SQIVND (reference sequence). The CDR3 is 15 amino acids. The CDR3 protein is CASSITGDSNQPQHF. The CDR3 region has the DNA TGTGCCAGTAGCATTACAGGGGATAGCAATCAGCCCCAGCATTTT.

There are a few counts of this clone. This rearrangement joins TRBV7-2 to TRBJ1-6; a weak D match, TRBD1 (6 bases). The germline gives CDR1 SGHTA, CDR2 FQGNSA. V was cut by 5 bases and J by 6 bases, with 14 bases left in between. The length of the CDR3 is 15 residues. The CDR3 nucleotides read TGTGCCAGCAGCCCCATCGGACAGAGTAATTCACCCCTCCACTTT. Amino acids: CASSPIGQSNSPLHF.

Only a few counts were recorded for this clone. The CDR3 spells CASSPLTF. The CDR3 nucleotides read TGTGCCAGCAGCCCCCTAACCTTC. This chain joins TRBV9 and TRBJ1-2, with D unresolved. The germline V and J ends were trimmed by 4 bases and 14 bases, with 6 bases remaining between them. The germline V gene has CDR1 SGDLS and CDR2 YYNGEE. The CDR3 runs 8 residues.

The CDR3 region is CASSPIRTALAKNIQYF. CDR3 nucleotide sequence: TGTGCCAGCAGCCCTATTAGGACAGCACTAGCCAAAAACATTCAGTACTTC. The chain is built from TRBV5-5 and TRBJ2-4; TRBD1 might be the D (6 bases). The germline gives CDR1 SGHKS, CDR2 YYEKEE (reference sequence). Trimming shortened V by 4 bases and J by 0 bases, and 17 bases separated the two germline ends. The CDR3 is made up of 17 amino acids.

The V and J genes are TRBV19 and TRBJ2-7; TRBD2 agrees at 13 bases. V shed 4 bases and J 0 bases; nucleotides not matched to a gene: 0. This CDR3 is 15 amino acids long. Germline V gives CDR1 LNHDA, CDR2 SQIVND (reference sequence). CDR3 sequence reads: CASSRTSGSSYEQYF. The CDR3, as DNA: TGTGCCAGTAGTAGGACTAGCGGGAGCTCCTACGAGCAGTACTTC.

This chain connects TRBV9 to TRBJ2-7; no reliable D call. The CDR3 has 14 amino acids. V lost 2 bases and J 0 bases, leaving 9 bases between the germline ends. Germline lookup yields CDR1 SGDLS and CDR2 YYNGEE. The CDR3 reads CASSVGTDSYEQYF. Written as DNA, the CDR3 is TGTGCCAGCAGCGTGGGCACGGACTCCTACGAGCAGTACTTC. Full variable domain (missing parts from reference TRBV9 and TRBJ2-7): DSGVTQTPKHLITATGQRVTLRCSPRSGDLSVYWYQQSLDQGLQFLIQYYNGEERAKGNILERFSAQQFPDLHSELNLSSLELGDSALYFCASSVGTDSYEQYFGPGTRLTVT.

V usage is TRBV5-1 and J usage is TRBJ2-7, with a weak D call TRBD2 (6 bases). The CDR3 loop spans 15 amino acids. CDR1 SGHRS and CDR2 YFSETQ come from the germline V gene. Trimming pared 0 bases from V and 0 bases from J, leaving 10 bases between. Written as DNA, the CDR3 is TGCGCCAGCAGCTTGGGTAGCGGAACCTCCTACGAGCAGTACTTC. It specifies CASSLGSGTSYEQYF.